This TCR beta chain was captured by sequencing in a study of shared clonotypes between healthy human individuals. The assay was immunoSEQ multiplex PCR, and TCRdb's table has in-frame clones only and misses some. In the table there are 1,500,000 or so clones, 95% to 97% of which are singletons. In the CD4+ fraction, cells were divided into CD45RA+ naive and CD45RA-negative memory subsets. This clone was seen a single time. The CDR3 length is 16 residues. CDR1 SGHVS and CDR2 FQNEAQ come from the germline V gene. Trimming took 3 bases from V and 0 from J, leaving 12 bases between them. Sequencing used naive CD4+ T cells sorted from blood. The sample's subset: CD45RA+ positively selected. The clonotype was recovered from a man under 40 in good health. J is TRBJ2-1 and V is TRBV7-8, with a tentative D call TRBD1 (5 bases). CDR3 residues: CASSFLTASSYNEQFF. The DNA of the CDR3 is TGTGCCAGCAGCTTTCTGACAGCCAGCTCCTACAATGAGCAGTTCTTC.